The rows below give T cell receptor beta chains drawn from one sample of a study of blood T cell repertoires in COVID-19. The data were produced by immunoSEQ multiplex PCR, yet TCRdb's version contains in-frame clones alone and is incomplete. Of about 140,000 clones listed, over 80% are singletons. Sequenced sample: peripheral blood. The receptors originated from a human donor in a cohort sampled during active COVID-19. Each CDR3 is given with its conserved first and last residue. The order of the fields is clone size, D gene, J gene, V gene, CDR3 DNA, CDR3 protein. The D gene is left open where the match is weak. The size entry is marked missing in some rows and otherwise reads once, few, many or a size class.

size: .; D: .; J: TRBJ2-7; V: TRBV28; DNA: TGTGCCACTCGCAAAGGGGCGAGTTTGCACGAGCAGTACTTC; CDR3: CATRKGASLHEQYF
size: .; D: TRBD2; J: TRBJ2-2; V: TRBV27; DNA: TGTGCCAGCACCGGATGGGGACTAGCGGGAGGGGGGAACACCGGGGAGCTGTTTTTT; CDR3: CASTGWGLAGGGNTGELFF
size: .; D: TRBD1; J: TRBJ2-5; V: TRBV24-1; DNA: TGTGCCACCAGTGATCCCGGACAGGGGCAAGAGACCCAGTACTTC; CDR3: CATSDPGQGQETQYF
size: once; D: TRBD2; J: TRBJ2-3; V: TRBV9; DNA: TGTGCCAGCAGCCGACTAGCGGGGGCCACAGATACGCAGTATTTT; CDR3: CASSRLAGATDTQYF
size: once; D: .; J: TRBJ1-4; V: TRBV7-8; DNA: TGTGCCAGCAGCTTATGGGCTAACGAAAAACTGTTTTTT; CDR3: CASSLWANEKLFF
size: once; D: TRBD1; J: TRBJ2-3; V: TRBV10-3; DNA: TGTGCCATAGGGACAGGGGGCAGCACAGATACGCAGTATTTT; CDR3: CAIGTGGSTDTQYF
size: .; D: .; J: TRBJ2-3; V: TRBV19; DNA: TGTGCCAGTACCCAGCGGAGCAGCACAGATACGCAGTATTTT; CDR3: CASTQRSSTDTQYF
size: once; D: .; J: TRBJ1-4; V: TRBV5-1; DNA: TGCGCCAGCAGCTTGGCGGACCCAGGGGTTGAAAAACTGTTTTTT; CDR3: CASSLADPGVEKLFF
size: .; D: .; J: TRBJ2-2; V: TRBV18; DNA: TGTGCCAGCTCACCCAGGACTGCGGGGCACTCGAGCACCGGGGAGCTGTTTTTT; CDR3: CASSPRTAGHSSTGELFF
size: few; D: .; J: TRBJ1-3; V: TRBV11-2; DNA: TGTGCCAGCAGCGGGAACAGGGCTGGAAACACCATATATTTT; CDR3: CASSGNRAGNTIYF
size: .; D: TRBD1; J: TRBJ1-2; V: TRBV25-1; DNA: TGTGCCAGCAGTCACAGCACGGACAGGCTGGGCTACACCTTC; CDR3: CASSHSTDRLGYTF
size: once; D: .; J: TRBJ1-4; V: TRBV5-1; DNA: TGCGCCAGCAGCCCCCAGCGGTCTGCGAATGAAAAACTGTTTTTT; CDR3: CASSPQRSANEKLFF
size: .; D: TRBD1; J: TRBJ1-1; V: TRBV7-9; DNA: TGTGCCAGCAGCACCGGGACAGTAAACACTGAAGCTTTCTTT; CDR3: CASSTGTVNTEAFF
size: .; D: TRBD2; J: TRBJ2-2; V: TRBV27; DNA: TGTGCCAGCAGAATTACTAGCGGCACCGGGGAGCTGTTTTTT; CDR3: CASRITSGTGELFF
size: .; D: TRBD1; J: TRBJ1-2; V: TRBV14; DNA: TGTGCCAGCAGCCAAGGTGGGGGACAGAGATTAAACTATGGCTACACCTTC; CDR3: CASSQGGGQRLNYGYTF
size: .; D: .; J: TRBJ2-5; V: TRBV3-1/TRBV3-2; DNA: TGTGCCAGCAGCCAATCCAGAAAAGGGGCAGGGGAGACCCAGTACTTC; CDR3: CASSQSRKGAGETQYF
size: .; D: .; J: TRBJ2-2; V: TRBV4-2; DNA: TGTGCCAGCAGCCAAGATGTCAGGGTGGACACCGGGGAGCTGTTTTTT; CDR3: CASSQDVRVDTGELFF
size: .; D: .; J: TRBJ1-1; V: TRBV18; DNA: TGTGCCAGCTCACCACCCACCAGGGCTGAAGCTTTCTTT; CDR3: CASSPPTRAEAFF
size: .; D: .; J: TRBJ1-6; V: TRBV25-1; DNA: TGTGCCAGCAGTGAATCTCCAGGGCCCAATTCACCCCTCCACTTT; CDR3: CASSESPGPNSPLHF
size: .; D: .; J: TRBJ1-1; V: TRBV4-3; DNA: TGCGCCAGCAGCCAAGATAGGGGAAACACTGAAGCTTTCTTT; CDR3: CASSQDRGNTEAFF
size: .; D: TRBD1; J: TRBJ2-7; V: TRBV23-1; DNA: TGCGCCAGCAGTCAATCAGGGACAGGGGGGAACGAGCAGTACTTC; CDR3: CASSQSGTGGNEQYF
size: .; D: TRBD1; J: TRBJ2-6; V: TRBV19; DNA: TGTGGGGTGGCACAGGGGGTTGGGGCCAACGTCCTGACTTTC; CDR3: CGVAQGVGANVLTF
size: .; D: TRBD2; J: TRBJ2-5; V: TRBV18; DNA: TGTGCCAGCTCACCCCGCGGGAGTCGGGAGACCCAGTACTTC; CDR3: CASSPRGSRETQYF
size: once; D: .; J: TRBJ2-1; V: TRBV6-2/TRBV6-3; DNA: TGTGCCAGCAGCCCTCTCCTAGCGACGGGCTACAATGAGCAGTTCTTC; CDR3: CASSPLLATGYNEQFF
size: .; D: .; J: TRBJ1-3; V: TRBV6-1; DNA: TGTGCCAGCAGTGAAGCGAAGGGGGACACCATATATTTT; CDR3: CASSEAKGDTIYF
size: .; D: TRBD2; J: TRBJ2-1; V: TRBV27; DNA: TGTGCCAGCAGTTTAGGGATACTAGCGGGACGCCATGAGCAGTTCTTC; CDR3: CASSLGILAGRHEQFF
size: .; D: .; J: TRBJ1-1; V: TRBV19; DNA: TGTGCCAGTAGTATAGTAACGGGGAACACTGAAGCTTTCTTT; CDR3: CASSIVTGNTEAFF
size: .; D: .; J: TRBJ2-3; V: TRBV5-1; DNA: TGCGCCAGCAGCTTCGGGGTTTTGGGCACAGATACGCAGTATTTT; CDR3: CASSFGVLGTDTQYF
size: .; D: TRBD2; J: TRBJ2-1; V: TRBV7-3; DNA: TGTGCCAGCAGCATACTAGCGGGCGGAGGGAATGAGCAGTTCTTC; CDR3: CASSILAGGGNEQFF
size: .; D: .; J: TRBJ2-7; V: TRBV21-1; DNA: TGTGCCAGCAGCAAAGCGGGCAGGGGATACGAGCAGTACTTC; CDR3: CASSKAGRGYEQYF
size: .; D: TRBD2; J: TRBJ2-7; V: TRBV27; DNA: TGTGCCAGCACCACCGGTGGGGGGGAGGTCTGGAACGAGCAGTACTTC; CDR3: CASTTGGGEVWNEQYF
size: .; D: .; J: TRBJ2-5; V: TRBV6-2/TRBV6-3; DNA: TGTGCCAGCAGTTTGACATTCCAAGAGACCCAGTACTTC; CDR3: CASSLTFQETQYF
size: few; D: .; J: TRBJ1-3; V: TRBV5-1; DNA: TGCGCCAGCAGCTTGGCAGGGGGAAACACCATATATTTT; CDR3: CASSLAGGNTIYF
size: .; D: TRBD2; J: TRBJ2-7; V: TRBV6-2/TRBV6-3; DNA: TGTGCCAGCAGTTACTCTCTAGCGGGAGCCCTATCCTACGAGCAGTACTTC; CDR3: CASSYSLAGALSYEQYF
size: .; D: .; J: TRBJ2-7; V: TRBV10-3; DNA: TGTGCCGTCTCTCCGGGTCCCACTAGCTCCTACGAGCAGTACTTC; CDR3: CAVSPGPTSSYEQYF
size: .; D: TRBD1; J: TRBJ1-2; V: TRBV15; DNA: TGTGCCACCCTACCTGATCGTACAGGGGGGGGCTATGGCTACACCTTC; CDR3: CATLPDRTGGGYGYTF
size: .; D: TRBD2; J: TRBJ2-1; V: TRBV16; DNA: TGTGCCAGCAGCCAATCCGGCGGGAGGGCGGGGAATGAGCAGTTCTTC; CDR3: CASSQSGGRAGNEQFF